This T cell receptor (beta chain) came from a study of shared clonotypes between healthy human individuals (dated by TCRdb to about 2020). Regarding the complete study: The cohort included three men and a couple of women between 18 and 49 years of age. For each donor, three plates each were used for CD4 naive and CD4 memory, two plates were used for CD8 naive, and one plate was used for CD8 memory. To estimate repertoire size and how much clonotype sharing occurs between individuals, the study deeply sequenced the blood TCR repertoires of about 5 healthy adults. Libraries were prepared and TCR repertoires were sequenced by different laboratories using diverse techniques, in order to increase sequencing depth and limit assay-specific biases. Per donor, leukapheresis produced somewhere between about 0.85 and 9.5 billion PBMCs. Study-wide findings and limitations: Estimated clonotype richness was generally larger for naive than for memory subsets. Sampling was limited to blood, and TCR repertoires in tissue likely differ from TCR repertoires in blood. The small number of donors limited the genetic and exposure-history diversity represented. Pairwise subsampling led to the expectation that sequencing depth would affect the degree of clonotype sharing among donors. Clonotypes shared by all four sorted-subset donors showed higher generation probabilities than non-shared clonotypes. Rarefaction of sorted-subset datasets indicated incomplete sequencing despite the large sequencing depth. When several donors were compared, the shared fraction of clonotypes was 5% to 6.5% for naive CD4, approximately 3.5% for naive CD8, 2% to 2.5% for memory CD4, and under 0.5% for memory CD8.

The CDR3 starts with the cysteine, ends with the phenylalanine, and has 15 residues. The only DNA kept is the CDR3, 45 bases in frame from the first base. Germline trimming: 0 bases from V, 4 bases from J; junction bases outside gene matches: 3. The germline V gene (reference sequence) supplies CDR1 MNHNY and CDR2 SVGAGI. With regard to this clone: Which antigen it targets is not known. The sample holds no much larger clone one base away, and base qualities are not on file.

Using the deep immunoSEQ assay, TCR CDR3 regions were amplified from genomic DNA by multiplex PCR. Extracted genomic DNA from each cell subset was distributed evenly across all wells of several immunoSEQ 96-well plates, and each plate was treated as a replicate. Each replicate PCR for sorted subsets received around 0.2 ug genomic DNA, equal to tens of thousands of T cell genomes. The purified libraries were quantified using a Qubit 3.0 fluorometer, sized with a Bioanalyzer 2100, and then quantified again using the KAPA Library Quantification kit. Each immunoSEQ 96-well plate was sequenced on its own single-read 150-cycle Illumina NextSeq 550 flow cell. On the authors' methods: Because the immunoSEQ output held only junctional sequences and lacked quality scores, the filtering could not match the filtering applied to full-length reads. Sequences were annotated with PyIR, a Python wrapper for IgBLAST v1.9, using IMGT germline references to assign V/J genes and CDR3. Any read was removed if the V/J assignment was weak (E-value above 1e-6), the CDR3 was missing, or the read contained stop codons, out-of-frame junctions, or ambiguous translated residues. V3J clonotypes were defined by identical inferred V gene, J gene, and CDR3 amino acid sequence. Percentage overlap between repertoires was calculated by dividing the number of shared unique clonotypes by the size of the smaller repertoire. Three approaches were used to assess repertoire richness: RTK rarefaction, the Chao1 estimator, and Recon v2.1 estimates of unobserved clonotypes. For all TCRbeta clonotypes obtained by the gDNA method from several donors, generation probabilities were computed with OLGA. Sourced from immuneACCESS, this table was stored by TCRdb with only in-frame sequences that have V and J called. A share of the clones is absent; for the studies checked, an unresolved V gene accounts for under half, and the remainder has no known explanation. Clone size and V and J calls were adopted from that table, with D and trimming inferred from the DNA. The sample includes roughly 2.5 million clones, with around 94% observed a single time. Over 0.12% of the sample lies in the top ten.

The donors were healthy, HIV-negative adults who had no recently reported acute infections or vaccinations. Every donor was a Caucasian adult living in Nashville, Tennessee, USA. CD4+ T cells were enriched by magnetic negative selection; naive cells were then positively selected on CD45RA, and the negative fraction formed the memory subset. After blood collection by leukapheresis, PBMCs were isolated using Ficoll-Histopaque density gradient centrifugation and then cryopreserved in the vapor phase of liquid nitrogen. Analytical flow cytometry was used to check the purity and quantity of each magnetically sorted T cell population. Each sorted fraction had its genomic DNA isolated and then quantified by UV absorbance on a Nanodrop 2000c.

This clonotype originated in a man between 18 and 29 years old in good health. Recombination connected TRBV6-6 to TRBJ2-5; 9 central nucleotides agree with TRBD1. The sequenced material came from naive CD4+ T cells sorted from blood. The sample's cell subset or site label is to be understood as: CD45RA+ positively selected. This receptor has the CDR3 CASSYSLDRGETQYF. The DNA sequence follows: TGTGCCAGCAGTTACTCGCTGGACAGGGGAGAGACCCAGTACTTC.